The rows below give T cell receptor beta chains drawn from one sample of a study of blood T cell repertoires in COVID-19. Generated by immunoSEQ multiplex PCR, the TCRdb table keeps only in-frame clones and is missing some. The sample yields around 200,000 clones, roughly nine tenths seen once. The sample consisted of peripheral blood. The origin of the receptors is a man aged 40-49 years with acute or convalescent COVID-19. The CDR3 runs from the conserved cysteine through the conserved F or W. D genes are given only for firm matches. Rows may omit the clone size; those that give it use once, few, many or a size class.

d_call,v_call,clone_size,j_call,cdr3_aa,cdr3_nt
TRBD1,TRBV19,-,TRBJ2-1,CASSPPGTGAYNEQFF,TGTGCCAGTAGTCCTCCCGGGACAGGGGCCTACAATGAGCAGTTCTTC
TRBD2,TRBV11-3,-,TRBJ2-2,CASSPGTNGGTGELFF,TGTGCCAGCAGCCCGGGGACTAACGGGGGAACCGGGGAGCTGTTTTTT
TRBD1,TRBV19,-,TRBJ1-5,CASTPVDRTNQPQHF,TGTGCCAGTACTCCGGTGGACAGGACCAATCAGCCCCAGCATTTT
TRBD1,TRBV18,once,TRBJ1-1,CASSPTRGQVNTEAFF,TGTGCCAGCTCACCTACTAGGGGACAGGTGAACACTGAAGCTTTCTTT
-,TRBV7-2,-,TRBJ1-2,CASSPSGAAYYYGYTF,TGTGCCAGCTCTCCCAGCGGGGCAGCTTATTATTATGGCTACACCTTC
TRBD1,TRBV5-6,-,TRBJ2-2,CASGTGRTGELFF,TGTGCCAGCGGGACAGGGCGGACCGGGGAGCTGTTTTTT
-,TRBV5-6,-,TRBJ1-2,CASSLERQEYGYTF,TGTGCCAGCAGCTTGGAGCGGCAGGAGTATGGCTACACCTTC
-,TRBV3-1/TRBV3-2,-,TRBJ1-5,CASSQSYLGQPQHF,TGTGCCAGCAGCCAATCTTACCTCGGTCAGCCCCAGCATTTT
TRBD1,TRBV19,-,TRBJ1-5,CASSIELLDRFGFRRNQPQHF,TGTGCCAGTAGTATTGAGCTTCTGGACAGGTTTGGGTTTCGGCGGAATCAGCCCCAGCATTTT
-,TRBV12-3/TRBV12-4,-,TRBJ1-2,CASSLSGNYGYTF,TGTGCCAGCAGTTTGTCAGGAAACTATGGCTACACCTTC
TRBD1,TRBV10-3,-,TRBJ1-2,CAISEPDRGGLGYTF,TGTGCCATCAGTGAACCCGACAGGGGAGGCTTAGGTTACACCTTC
-,TRBV6-5,-,TRBJ2-3,CASSRDMGTDTQYF,TGTGCCAGCAGTCGAGACATGGGCACAGATACGCAGTATTTT
TRBD1,TRBV30,-,TRBJ1-2,CACQGDRVYGYTF,TGTGCCTGTCAAGGGGACAGGGTCTATGGCTACACCTTC
-,TRBV7-2,-,TRBJ1-1,CASSLAQGFTEAFF,TGTGCCAGCAGCCTGGCTCAGGGGTTCACTGAAGCTTTCTTT
-,TRBV4-3,once,TRBJ1-6,CASGARNSPLHF,TGCGCCAGCGGAGCTCGTAATTCACCCCTCCACTTT
-,TRBV9,-,TRBJ1-4,CASSARGTNEKLFF,TGTGCCAGCAGCGCTAGGGGGACTAATGAAAAACTGTTTTTT
TRBD1,TRBV6-5,-,TRBJ1-1,CASSYSRTGMNTEAFF,TGTGCCAGCAGTTACTCGAGGACAGGGATGAACACTGAAGCTTTCTTT
-,TRBV5-1,-,TRBJ2-5,CASSRDGRETQYF,TGCGCCAGCAGCCGGGATGGTCGAGAGACCCAGTACTTC
TRBD1,TRBV7-2,-,TRBJ1-5,CASSLETGPNQPQHF,TGTGCCAGCAGCTTAGAGACAGGGCCCAATCAGCCCCAGCATTTT
TRBD1,TRBV5-4,-,TRBJ1-2,CASSLQGAVYGYTF,TGTGCCAGCAGCCTTCAGGGGGCGGTCTATGGCTACACCTTC
-,TRBV5-1,-,TRBJ2-2,CASSLGARTNTGELFF,TGCGCCAGCAGCTTGGGAGCCAGGACGAACACCGGGGAGCTGTTTTTT
TRBD1,TRBV3-1/TRBV3-2,-,TRBJ2-2,CASSQGQGPKPNTGELFF,TGTGCCAGCAGCCAAGGACAGGGGCCTAAACCGAACACCGGGGAGCTGTTTTTT
-,TRBV5-1,-,TRBJ2-3,CASSFLGTLSTDTQYF,TGCGCCAGCAGCTTCCTCGGGACACTTAGCACAGATACGCAGTATTTT
-,TRBV30,-,TRBJ1-3,CAWSVSTNTIYF,TGTGCCTGGAGTGTCAGTACGAACACCATATATTTT
-,TRBV5-5,-,TRBJ2-3,CASSLPGTDTQYF,TGTGCCAGCAGCCTACCGGGCACAGATACGCAGTATTTT
TRBD2,TRBV7-3,-,TRBJ2-1,CASSPLAGFNNEQFF,TGTGCCAGCAGCCCACTAGCGGGGTTTAACAATGAGCAGTTCTTC
TRBD1,TRBV5-4,-,TRBJ1-3,CASSGQGALGNTMYF,TGTGCCAGCAGCGGACAGGGGGCGCTTGGAAACACCATGTATTTT
-,TRBV7-2,-,TRBJ2-2,CASSSGGTGELFF,TGTGCCAGCAGCTCCGGAGGGACCGGGGAGCTGTTTTTT
-,TRBV3-1/TRBV3-2,-,TRBJ1-1,CASSHGQINTEAFF,TGTGCCAGCAGCCACGGACAGATTAACACTGAAGCTTTCTTT
TRBD2,TRBV12-3/TRBV12-4,-,TRBJ2-3,CASSYGGADTQYF,TGTGCCAGCAGTTACGGGGGGGCTGATACGCAGTATTTT
TRBD1,TRBV5-4,-,TRBJ2-7,CASSFGQGWAYEQYF,TGTGCCAGCAGCTTCGGACAGGGGTGGGCCTACGAGCAGTACTTC
-,TRBV9,once,TRBJ1-2,CASSVNRELSGVNGYTF,TGTGCCAGCAGCGTAAACAGGGAGTTATCTGGGGTGAATGGCTACACCTTC
-,TRBV10-3,once,TRBJ2-7,CAISEWGPFSPYEQYF,TGTGCCATCAGTGAGTGGGGGCCCTTCTCGCCCTACGAGCAGTACTTC
-,TRBV4-1,-,TRBJ2-1,CASSHRGDTSYNEQFF,TGCGCCAGCAGCCACCGGGGAGATACCTCCTACAATGAGCAGTTCTTC
TRBD2,TRBV27,-,TRBJ2-3,CASSGRLAASGDTQYF,TGTGCCAGCAGTGGGAGACTAGCAGCCAGCGGGGATACGCAGTATTTT
-,TRBV5-1,-,TRBJ2-5,CASSPLTGETQYF,TGCGCCAGCAGCCCCCTAACCGGTGAGACCCAGTACTTC
TRBD1,TRBV4-1,-,TRBJ1-2,CASSQGQASNYGYTF,TGCGCCAGCAGCCAGGGACAGGCCTCTAACTATGGCTACACCTTC